The present TCR beta chain was sequenced within a study of blood T cells in healthy people across ages. The use of a sample-barcoded 5' primer and a J-beta primer mix characterized a second PCR of roughly 6 to 11 cycles. TCRdb itself ran the 5' RACE reads through MiXCR, one entry per CDR3 protein. The sample records about 970,000 distinct CDR3 sequences, just over 50% being singletons. Trimming shortened V by 3 bases and J by 1 base, and 14 bases separated the two germline ends. Germline CDR1 and CDR2: MGHRA and YSYEKL. CDR3 length: 16 amino acids. Specimen: blood. The rearrangement links TRBV4-1 to TRBJ2-3; D possibly matches TRBD1 or TRBD2 (6 bases each). The TCR comes from a woman aged 55-70 years in good health. As DNA, the CDR3 is TGCGCCAGCAGCCACCTTAGGGGGGAGGGCACAGATACGCAGTATTTT. Its protein product is CASSHLRGEGTDTQYF.